This T cell receptor beta chain was sequenced for a study of technical replicates of blood from a handful of donors. Clones were sequenced by immunoSEQ multiplex PCR, and TCRdb holds only the in-frame ones, with some missing. The data contain about 49,000 clones, about 90% of them singletons. The CDR3 spans 15 residues. Germline V gene sequence: CDR1 SEHNR, CDR2 FQNEAQ (reference sequence). The V gene end was trimmed by 3 bases and the J gene end by 4 bases; junction bases not matched to a gene: 6. The clonotype comes from a human donor in good health. Some clones in this sample may be carry-over from other donors' samples. Sequences were obtained from PBMCs. V gene TRBV7-9 combines with J gene TRBJ2-5; 9 nucleotides match TRBD1. The CDR3 sequence is CASSFGATGGETQYF. The CDR3 DNA sequence: TGTGCCAGCAGCTTCGGGGCGACAGGGGGAGAGACCCAGTACTTC.